This TCR beta chain comes out of a study of cytomegalovirus exposure and HLA in healthy donors. Germline CDR1 SNHLY, CDR2 FYNNEI. This CDR3 is built from 14 residues. Trimming removed 3 bases at V and 3 bases at J, with 11 bases between. The PCR made use of 60 Vbeta and 13 Jbeta primers. Sequencing used immunoSEQ multiplex PCR; TCRdb keeps in-frame clones, though not all of them. In the table there are approximately 120,000 clones, roughly 80% of which are singletons. The clonotype comes from a man between 25 and 39 years old in good health and CMV-seropositive. Material for sequencing was PBMCs. The chain is built from TRBV2 and TRBJ1-2, with a possible D match to TRBD1 (5 bases). The CDR3 nucleotides read TGTGCCAGCAGTGATATGGGGCGCGACTATGGCTACACCTTC. Protein: CASSDMGRDYGYTF.